This TCR beta chain is drawn from a study of PD-1 blockade in classical Hodgkin lymphoma. Concerning this clone: No antigen is known for it. At the DNA level, this CDR3 is encoded by other sequences in the same sample as well.

Each and every patient relapsed after autologous stem cell transplantation, and patients got differing brentuximab vedotin exposure. Researchers report purifying CD4+ T cells from thawed PBMCs by magnetic negative selection. Whole-study results and caveats: TCR diversity at baseline was reported to be reduced in newly diagnosed patients relative to healthy donors.

Profiled with immunoSEQ multiplex PCR; TCRdb holds only in-frame clones, not every one. Here the sample spans about 9,100 clones, just under 75% being singletons. From germline, CDR1 is MDHEN and CDR2 SYDVKM. CDR3 length: 11 amino acids. The ends were cut back, 6 bases at V and 4 bases at J, with 6 bases in the middle. This TCR derives from a human donor with classical Hodgkin lymphoma. The starting material was CD4+ T cells from blood, obtained at baseline. The chain uses TRBV28 and TRBJ1-2; D unresolved. The CDR3 nucleotides are TGTGCCAGCAGCGACACCTATGGCTACACCTTC. It codes for CASSDTYGYTF.